This TCR beta chain came from a study of blood T cell repertoires in COVID-19. Only in-frame clones appear in the TCRdb table, and some are missing; sequencing was by immunoSEQ multiplex PCR. The table lists some 200,000 clones, around 81% of them singletons. This CDR3 spans 14 amino acids. Germline assignment: CDR1 SNHLY and CDR2 FYNNEI. The V segment lost 2 bases and the J segment 7 bases; nucleotides outside the gene matches: 3. The source is a woman aged 55-70 years with acute or convalescent COVID-19. The V call is TRBV2, the J call TRBJ2-5, with 11 bases that match TRBD2. Sequencing input: peripheral blood. The CDR3: CASSELTSGGTQYF. The CDR3 region has the DNA TGTGCCAGCAGTGAATTAACTAGCGGGGGGACCCAGTACTTC.